Following are 21 T cell receptor beta chains from one sample sequenced in a study of beta chain features in type 1 diabetes (dated by TCRdb to about 2018). Library method: the immunoSEQ multiplex PCR assay. The entire isolated RNA was reverse transcribed using the High Capacity cDNA Reverse Transcription Kit, and thus expressed TCRB transcripts were sequenced. TCRdb limited this immuneACCESS table to in-frame rearrangements with V and J called. A share of clones is missing; checked studies link under half to unresolved V genes, and the rest is unexplained. Present in this sample are around 300,000 clones, under 8.5% of which were seen just once. The ten largest clones capture approximately 1% of the sample. The sequenced material came from central memory CD4+ T cells from blood. Every receptor here comes from a woman under 30 in good health.

Only a few counts were recorded for this clone. V is TRBV7-3 and J is TRBJ2-1, with a tentative D call TRBD2 (6 bases). CDR3 length equals 15 residues. Germline-derived CDR1 and CDR2 are SGHTA and FQGTGA. V was clipped by 2 bases and J by 6 bases, with 14 bases between them. The CDR3 DNA sequence: TGTGCCAGCAGCTTACCCGGAGGGGCGGGCAATGAGCAGTTCTTC. This encodes CASSLPGGAGNEQFF.

There are many counts of this clone. This rearrangement joins TRBV4-2 to TRBJ1-1, with D possibly TRBD1 on 5 matching bases. V gave up 3 bases and J gave up 1 base, with 12 bases separating them. The germline V gene has CDR1 LGHNA and CDR2 YNFKEQ. This CDR3 spans 15 amino acids. CDR3 amino acids: CASSQSLGRNTEAFF. In nucleotides, the CDR3 is TGTGCCAGCAGCCAGAGCCTGGGGCGGAACACTGAAGCTTTCTTT.

The J gene is TRBJ2-6, the V gene TRBV18; possibly TRBD1 or TRBD2 for D (5 bases each). Trimming removed 6 bases at V and 0 bases at J, with 15 bases between. The CDR3 covers 17 residues. Germline V gene lookup returns CDR1 KGHSH and CDR2 LQKENI. Here the CDR3 reads CASSPGTAYSGANVLTF. In DNA form, the CDR3 reads TGTGCCAGCTCCCCCGGGACGGCTTACTCTGGGGCCAACGTCCTGACTTTC.

This clone was counted many times. The gene calls are TRBV7-9 and TRBJ2-5; the match to TRBD2 covers 7 bases. Trimming removed 5 bases from V and 5 bases from J; junction bases left unmatched: 11. Germline CDR1 SEHNR, CDR2 FQNEAQ (reference sequence). The CDR3 has 15 residues. CDR3 bases: TGTGCCAGCAGCCCCGACGGGAGGATCGGGGAGACCCAGTACTTC. Its protein is CASSPDGRIGETQYF. Based on the CDR3 plus reference TRBV7-9 and TRBJ2-5, the full variable domain is DTGVSQNPRHKITKRGQNVTFRCDPISEHNRLYWYRQTLGQGPEFLTYFQNEAQLEKSRLLSDRFSAERPKGSFSTLEIQRTEQGDSAMYLCASSPDGRIGETQYFGPGTRLLVL.

This sequence joins TRBV28 and TRBJ2-1; D is perhaps TRBD1 (6 bases). CDR3 size: 13 residues. Per the germline V gene, CDR1 is MDHEN and CDR2 is SYDVKM. The germline V and J ends were trimmed by 6 bases and 8 bases, with 14 bases remaining between them. The CDR3 DNA follows: TGTGCCAGCAGGGGACACGGGGTGCATGAGCAGTTCTTC. It codes for CASRGHGVHEQFF.

The chain uses TRBV7-8 and TRBJ2-1, with 9 bases matching TRBD2. Germline V gene sequence: CDR1 SGHVS, CDR2 FQNEAQ. V dropped 5 bases and J dropped 10; count of bases not matched to a gene: 6. This CDR3 spans 13 amino acids. The CDR3 DNA is TGTGCCAGCAGCGTTATTGGGACTAGCGAGCAGTTCTTC. This sequence encodes CASSVIGTSEQFF.

This clone has ten or more counts. The V and J genes are TRBV10-3 and TRBJ2-3, with a tentative D call TRBD2 (5 bases). Trimming removed 0 bases at V and 5 bases at J, with 12 bases between. In germline, CDR1 is ENHRY, CDR2 SYGVKD. The CDR3 is 15 amino acids. CDR3 DNA: TGTGCCATCAGTGAGTCACCGGGAATGGAAGATACGCAGTATTTT. It encodes CAISESPGMEDTQYF.

The chain joins TRBV7-9 to TRBJ1-2, with D maybe TRBD1 (5 bases). Germline-derived CDR1 and CDR2 are SEHNR and FQNEAQ (reference sequence). The CDR3 covers 14 residues. The V end lost 5 bases, the J end lost 6 bases, and 16 bases lay between the germline ends. The CDR3 DNA follows: TGTGCCAGCAGCCAGAGTAAGGGGTGGCATGGCTACACCTTC. Translating it yields CASSQSKGWHGYTF.

This clone has more than one count but fewer than ten. The V and J genes are TRBV15 and TRBJ2-3; D is undetermined. This CDR3 has 13 amino acids. Trimming removed 3 bases at V and 3 bases at J, with 7 bases between. Germline CDR1 reads LNHNV; CDR2 reads YYDKDF (reference sequence). The CDR3, as DNA: TGTGCCACCAGCAGGGGTTGGACAGATACGCAGTATTTT. This translates into CATSRGWTDTQYF.

The rearrangement uses TRBV9 and TRBJ2-3; D might be TRBD1 or TRBD2, each matching 5 bases. Germline V gives CDR1 SGDLS, CDR2 YYNGEE. CDR3 size: 17 residues. V shed 0 bases and J shed 1 base, with 15 bases lying between them. The CDR3 loop reads CASSVGGGVFGTDTQYF. The CDR3 DNA reads as TGTGCCAGCAGCGTAGGTGGGGGAGTGTTTGGCACAGATACGCAGTATTTT.

This clone was seen at least ten times. The rearrangement uses TRBV4-3 and TRBJ1-1; D gene ambiguous. The V gene lost 1 base and the J gene lost 3 bases, with 9 bases spanning the gap. CDR1 is LGHNA, CDR2 YSLEER, per germline. The CDR3 runs 14 residues. The CDR3 protein is CASSQVERHTEAFF. As DNA, the CDR3 is TGCGCCAGCAGCCAAGTGGAAAGACACACTGAAGCTTTCTTT.

This clone appeared a few times. V gene TRBV7-2 combines with J gene TRBJ2-1; D call uncertain. Trimming stripped 5 bases from V and 6 bases from J, with 11 bases between. In germline, CDR1 is SGHTA, CDR2 FQGNSA. The CDR3 totals 13 residues. The CDR3 DNA reads as TGTGCCAGCAGCCTTTTATCGGGCAATGAGCAGTTCTTC. This gives the protein CASSLLSGNEQFF.

The table lists this clone with a count of one. This sequence joins TRBV7-8 and TRBJ2-1, with TRBD2 as a possible D gene (7 bases). The CDR3 loop spans 15 amino acids. V was cut by 5 bases and J by 3 bases, with 14 bases left in between. The germline gives CDR1 SGHVS, CDR2 FQNEAQ. This chain's CDR3 is CASSHGGRYYNEQFF. The CDR3 DNA sequence: TGTGCCAGCAGCCACGGGGGGCGATACTACAATGAGCAGTTCTTC.

This clone has only a few counts. This chain links TRBV18 with TRBJ2-1; D unclear. V was shortened by 3 bases and J by 9 bases, with 12 bases between the two germline ends. Germline-derived CDR1 and CDR2 are KGHSH and LQKENI. The CDR3 totals 13 residues. This chain's CDR3 is CASSPKGWGEQFF. CDR3 sequence (DNA): TGTGCCAGCTCACCTAAGGGCTGGGGTGAGCAGTTCTTC.

This rearrangement joins TRBV2 to TRBJ2-3, with 12 bases lining up with TRBD2. Germline CDR1 is SNHLY and CDR2 is FYNNEI. After removal of 6 bases from V and 0 bases from J, the junction contained 7 bases not matched to a gene. The CDR3 contains 17 residues. The CDR3 bases are TGTGCCAGCAGGCGGGGACTAGCGGGTATCAGCACAGATACGCAGTATTTT. Protein product: CASRRGLAGISTDTQYF.

V gene TRBV4-2 combines with J gene TRBJ2-5, with D possibly TRBD1 on 7 matching bases. With 1 base removed from V and 5 bases from J, the gap between germline ends came to 17 bases. CDR3 size: 16 residues. The germline V gene has CDR1 LGHNA and CDR2 YNFKEQ. The CDR3 DNA reads TGTGCCAGCAGCCAAGGCCGACAGGGAGGTTCGGAGACCCAGTACTTC. This translates into CASSQGRQGGSETQYF.

Points on this clone: The same CDR3 is also encoded by other DNA sequences in this sample. V is TRBV7-9 and J is TRBJ2-1, with D tentatively TRBD1 or TRBD2 (5 bases each). The germline gives CDR1 SEHNR, CDR2 FQNEAQ (reference sequence). The CDR3 loop spans 15 amino acids. V was cut by 5 bases and J by 0 bases, with 11 bases left in between. For the CDR3, the DNA is TGTGCCAGCAGCCCCTGGGGGAGCTCCTACAATGAGCAGTTCTTC. It encodes CASSPWGSSYNEQFF.

The chain carries TRBV30 and TRBJ2-3; the D gene is possibly TRBD2 (6 bases). Deletions cut 1 base from V and 1 base from J, with 9 bases between. The CDR3 is made up of 14 amino acids. CDR1 and CDR2 (germline): GTSNPN, SVGIG (reference sequence). The CDR3 protein is CAWSAASGTDTQYF. The CDR3 coding sequence is TGTGCCTGGAGTGCGGCTAGCGGCACAGATACGCAGTATTTT.

The chain has TRBV6-6 and TRBJ1-2, with D possibly being TRBD1 (5 bases). Trimming removed 4 bases at V and 6 bases at J, with 12 bases between. CDR1 is MNHNY, CDR2 SVGAGI, per germline (reference sequence). The CDR3 length is 13 residues. CDR3 region: CASSFRGDDGYTF. The CDR3 nucleotides read TGTGCCAGCAGTTTTAGGGGTGACGATGGCTACACCTTC.

The chain combines TRBV4-2 with TRBJ2-3; TRBD1 matches 8 bases. J lost 4 bases, V lost 3 bases, and 12 bases had no gene match. Germline V CDR1 and CDR2: LGHNA, YNFKEQ. The CDR3 consists of 17 residues. Written as DNA, the CDR3 is TGTGCCAGCAGCCATGGAGGGGGACAGGTAATCGCAGATACGCAGTATTTT. Encoded protein: CASSHGGGQVIADTQYF.

This clone showed up just a few times. The chain recombines TRBV29-1 with TRBJ1-4; D is possibly TRBD1 (5 bases). V lost 7 bases to trimming and J lost 7 bases, with 19 bases between them. Germline lookup yields CDR1 SQVTM and CDR2 ANQGSEA. This CDR3 has 14 amino acids. The CDR3 DNA is TGCAGCGCCCTGAGACAGCCTAGGGGTGAAAAACTGTTTTTT. This translates into CSALRQPRGEKLFF. The whole variable domain, filled in from reference TRBV29-1 and TRBJ1-4, reads SAVISQKPSRDICQRGTSLTIQCQVDSQVTMMFWYRQQPGQSLTLIATANQGSEATYESGFVIDKFPISRPNLTFSTLTVSNMSPEDSSIYLCSALRQPRGEKLFFGSGTQLSVL.